Reported below is one T cell receptor beta chain. The assay was immunoSEQ multiplex PCR, and TCRdb's table has in-frame clones only and misses some. Here the sample spans around 140,000 clones, roughly 89% being singletons. This specimen belongs to a study of control samples from healthy donors and cancer patients. The germline V gene encodes CDR1 SGHDT and CDR2 YYEEEE. The CDR3 totals 14 residues. Trimming shortened V by 0 bases and J by 2 bases, and 6 bases separated the two germline ends. Sequenced material: blood. The rearrangement joins TRBV5-6 to TRBJ1-3; D possibly corresponds to TRBD1 (5 bases). This clonotype was sampled from a young man in good health. For the CDR3, the DNA is TGTGCCAGCAGCTTGGGAGGGGCTGGAAACACCATATATTTT. Protein sequence: CASSLGGAGNTIYF.